This T cell receptor beta chain was sequenced during a study of long-term antiretroviral therapy in people with HIV. Remarks on this clone: The antigen is unknown.

Donors needed at least one pre-ART PBMC sample plus at least two post-ART samples. The CDR3 has 12 amino acids. The germline gives CDR1 GTSNPN, CDR2 SVGIG (reference sequence). V shed 1 base and J shed 6 bases, with 9 bases lying between them. Researchers ran immunoSEQ v3.0 at survey level. The protocol was immunoSEQ multiplex PCR, while the TCRdb copy is restricted to in-frame clones and leaves out a portion. This sample has about 30,000 clones, with over 75% found just once. Study findings and constraints: Diversity measured after ART increased yet remained under transplant donor controls. Dominating the repertoire at all time points were the clones that expanded before ART.

Source: unsorted PBMCs, taken 3 years after starting antiretroviral therapy. The chain carries TRBV30 and TRBJ1-2, with D perhaps TRBD1 (6 bases). The TCR originated in a man in his forties or fifties with HIV. CDR3 residues: CAWSAWTDGYTF. As DNA, the CDR3 is TGTGCCTGGAGTGCTTGGACAGATGGCTACACCTTC.